This T cell receptor beta chain is from a study listed by TCRdb under 2016. Based on the germline V gene (reference sequence), the CDR1 and CDR2 sequences are DFQATT and SNEGSKA. Including the terminal cysteine and phenylalanine, the CDR3 comprises 12 residues. The retained sequence is limited to the CDR3, 36 bases, with the frame set at the first base. Trimming removed 3 bases from V and 4 bases from J, leaving 10 bases between the germline ends. Regarding this clonotype: The antigen this receptor binds is unknown. One base away there is no much larger clone; base qualities are not given.

The protocol used for the library was RT-PCR. TCRdb lists the instrument as Illumina MiSeq. TCRdb ran its own pipeline on the public reads, namely fastp trimming at Q25 and MiXCR clone calling, and kept in-frame beta chains. Entries that share a CDR3 protein sequence are merged under the most common genes and DNA. The sample profile shows fewer than 800,000 distinct CDR3 sequences; approximately 15% of them were found once. The ten largest account for around 3.3% of the sample. The rearrangement combines TRBV20-1 with TRBJ2-7, with the D gene call left open. The clonotype comes from a female donor in good health, serving as a healthy control. The material sequenced was memory CD4+ T cells from blood. The DNA reads as follows: TGCAGTGCTAGCGAATTGTCGTACGAGCAGTACTTC. Translated, it gives CSASELSYEQYF.